Below are 11 T cell receptor beta chains sequenced from a single sample in a study of cytomegalovirus exposure and HLA in healthy donors (dated by TCRdb to 2017 to 2019). Libraries came from the immunoSEQ multiplex PCR assay. For the multiplex PCR, a mixture combining 60 forward primers for TCR Vbeta segments and 13 reverse primers for TCR Jbeta segments was used. Imported from immuneACCESS, the table was reduced by TCRdb to in-frame sequences with V and J called. These copies leave out some clones; in studies compared against another copy, an unresolved V gene accounts for under half, and the cause of the remainder is not known. In this sample's table one finds approximately 150,000 clones. Of the sample, roughly 1.4% falls within the top ten clones. Material for sequencing was PBMCs. The receptors were gathered from a woman in her 40s in good health and CMV-seronegative.

The gene calls are TRBV28 and TRBJ1-2; 8 positions agree with TRBD1. Germline V lookup: CDR1 MDHEN, CDR2 SYDVKM. This CDR3 has 16 residues. Losses at the gene ends were 4 bases for V and 8 bases for J; bases not matched to a gene: 15. The CDR3 sequence is CASSYPAGQGAEGYTF. The DNA of the CDR3 is TGTGCCAGCAGTTACCCCGCCGGCCAGGGGGCGGAGGGCTACACCTTC.

The V call is TRBV5-5, the J call TRBJ1-4, with 8 positions matching TRBD1. The CDR3 is 14 amino acids. Trimming cost V 5 bases and J 6 bases; bases outside gene matches: 6. Germline V gives CDR1 SGHKS, CDR2 YYEKEE (reference sequence). The DNA for the CDR3 is TGTGCCAGCAGTCTGACAGGGGATTATGAAAAACTGTTTTTT. As protein: CASSLTGDYEKLFF.

J is TRBJ2-2 and V is TRBV10-3; D may be TRBD2 (6 bases). The CDR3 runs 16 residues. Germline lookup yields CDR1 ENHRY and CDR2 SYGVKD. Between the trimmed V and J ends, which lost 3 bases and 5 bases, there was a span of 16 bases. The DNA for the CDR3 is TGTGCCATCAGTGAACAGCCCCGGGGGTGGACCGGGGAGCTGTTTTTT. As protein: CAISEQPRGWTGELFF.

The CDR3 nucleotides are TGTGCCAGTAGTATTACTAGCGGGGGATCCTACGAGCAGTACTTC. Its translation is CASSITSGGSYEQYF. The chain links TRBV19 to TRBJ2-7; 11 nucleotides align to TRBD2. The length of the CDR3 is 15 residues. Trimming at V came to 3 bases and at J to 1 base, leaving 2 bases not matched to a gene. Germline V gene sequence: CDR1 LNHDA, CDR2 SQIVND (reference sequence).

The chain couples TRBV7-3 to TRBJ2-2; 9 bases line up with TRBD2. CDR1 and CDR2 from the germline V gene are SGHTA and FQGTGA. With 5 bases clipped from V and 4 bases from J, the junction kept 8 bases outside the gene matches. This CDR3 contains 16 residues. CDR3 DNA sequence: TGTGCCAGCAGCCCCAGCGGAGCGGGAGGCACCGGGGAGCTGTTTTTT. It is translated as CASSPSGAGGTGELFF. The full variable domain, completed using reference TRBV7-3 and TRBJ2-2, is GAGVSQTPSNKVTEKGKYVELRCDPISGHTALYWYRQSLGQGPEFLIYFQGTGAADDSGLPNDRFFAVRPEGSVSTLKIQRTERGDSAVYLCASSPSGAGGTGELFFGEGSRLTVL.

V gene TRBV2 combines with J gene TRBJ1-5; 7 bases are shared with TRBD1. This CDR3 has 13 residues. Germline values: CDR1 SNHLY, CDR2 FYNNEI. V lost 5 bases, J lost 7 bases, and 5 bases stayed unmatched. The CDR3: CASSRQGWQPQHF. CDR3 coding DNA: TGTGCCAGCAGTCGACAGGGTTGGCAGCCCCAGCATTTT.

The V call is TRBV18, the J call TRBJ1-2, with D hard to call. Germline lookup yields CDR1 KGHSH and CDR2 LQKENI. V dropped 8 bases and J dropped 3 bases, with 13 bases sitting between them. This CDR3 contains 13 residues. The CDR3 sequence: CASSHLSDYGYTF. CDR3 nucleotides: TGTGCCAGCAGCCACCTTAGTGACTATGGCTACACCTTC.

The chain employs TRBV4-2 and TRBJ1-2; 8 nucleotides align to TRBD1. Trimming removed 1 base from V and 2 bases from J; junction bases left unmatched: 3. CDR1 and CDR2 from the germline V gene are LGHNA and YNFKEQ. CDR3 size: 15 residues. The CDR3 loop reads CASSQGDRKNYGYTF. For the CDR3, the DNA is TGTGCCAGCAGCCAAGGGGACAGGAAAAACTATGGCTACACCTTC.

The chain is built from TRBV15 and TRBJ1-6; 9 bases are a match to TRBD1. V gave up 6 bases and J gave up 10 bases; unmatched junction bases: 4. CDR1 and CDR2 from the germline V gene are LNHNV and YYDKDF (reference sequence). The CDR3 is made up of 13 amino acids. Written as DNA, the CDR3 is TGTGCCACCAGGGACAGGGGAAAATCACCCCTCCACTTT. Translated, it gives CATRDRGKSPLHF.

The chain couples TRBV7-3 to TRBJ2-3, with 8 bases matching TRBD2. Unmatched junction bases numbered 4, after V lost 4 bases and J lost 4 bases. Looked up from germline, CDR1 is SGHTA and CDR2 is FQGTGA. This CDR3 is built from 14 residues. The CDR3 region has the DNA TGTGCCAGCAGCTCCGGGGGGGCGTCAGATACGCAGTATTTT. Its translation is CASSSGGASDTQYF.

The rearrangement links TRBV13 to TRBJ2-2; TRBD2 matches 9 bases. Germline CDR1 is PRHDT and CDR2 is FYEKMQ (reference sequence). Trimming cost V 5 bases and J 4 bases; bases outside gene matches: 5. CDR3 length equals 15 residues. The CDR3 protein is CASSRSGGATGELFF. The CDR3 nucleotides are TGTGCCAGCAGCCGTAGCGGGGGAGCCACCGGGGAGCTGTTTTTT.